This is a list of T cell receptor beta chains from one sample in a study of cytomegalovirus exposure and HLA in healthy donors. Repertoires were generated with immunoSEQ multiplex PCR, while TCRdb's copy carries only in-frame clones and drops some. The sample lists about 130,000 clones, roughly 89% seen once, with roughly 9.2% in the top ten. Sequenced material: PBMCs. The receptors derive from a woman aged 18-29 years in good health and CMV-seropositive. The CDR3 runs from the conserved cysteine through the conserved F or W. A D gene is named only where the DNA matches it firmly. A clone size is listed for some rows: how often the clone was seen (once, few, many), or a class if it is expanded.

CDR3 length: 16; V gene: TRBV9; D gene: TRBD1; J gene: TRBJ2-2; clone size: -; CDR3 DNA: TGTGCCAGCAGGCCAACCGGACAGGGCTGGACCGGGGAGCTGTTTTTT; CDR3 protein: CASRPTGQGWTGELFF
CDR3 length: 12; V gene: TRBV6-5; D gene: TRBD1; J gene: TRBJ1-1; clone size: -; CDR3 DNA: TGTGCCAGTTGGGGACAGGGTTCTGAAGCTTTCTTT; CDR3 protein: CASWGQGSEAFF
CDR3 length: 17; V gene: TRBV5-6; D gene: TRBD1; J gene: TRBJ1-6; clone size: -; CDR3 DNA: TGTGCCAGCAGCTGGGGGCGCCCGGGACAGGGCCATTCACCCCTCCACTTT; CDR3 protein: CASSWGRPGQGHSPLHF
CDR3 length: 14; V gene: TRBV10-3; D gene: -; J gene: TRBJ2-5; clone size: -; CDR3 DNA: TGTGCCATCAGTGAGGGAGGGGCGCGGGAGACCCAGTACTTC; CDR3 protein: CAISEGGARETQYF
CDR3 length: 14; V gene: TRBV7-9; D gene: -; J gene: TRBJ2-3; clone size: once; CDR3 DNA: TGTGCCAGCAGCTTAGTGACTAGCACAGATACGCAGTATTTT; CDR3 protein: CASSLVTSTDTQYF
CDR3 length: 19; V gene: TRBV4-2; D gene: -; J gene: TRBJ1-2; clone size: -; CDR3 DNA: TGTGCCAGCAGCCAAGATAAGTGGGGGGAACTCCCGATTAACTATGGCTACACTTTC; CDR3 protein: CASSQDKWGELPINYGYTF
CDR3 length: 15; V gene: TRBV27; D gene: -; J gene: TRBJ1-5; clone size: once; CDR3 DNA: TGTGCCAGCAGCGCGGCGGGGACGGGCAATCAGCCCCAGCATTTT; CDR3 protein: CASSAAGTGNQPQHF
CDR3 length: 19; V gene: TRBV27; D gene: -; J gene: TRBJ1-6; clone size: -; CDR3 DNA: TGTGCCAGCAGTTTATCGGGCACGAGCATGGGCTCCTATAATTCACCCCTCCACTTT; CDR3 protein: CASSLSGTSMGSYNSPLHF
CDR3 length: 15; V gene: TRBV27; D gene: -; J gene: TRBJ1-6; clone size: -; CDR3 DNA: TGTGCCAGCAGTTTCTACAGGGAAAAGAATTCACCCCTCCACTTT; CDR3 protein: CASSFYREKNSPLHF
CDR3 length: 16; V gene: TRBV4-3; D gene: -; J gene: TRBJ2-1; clone size: once; CDR3 DNA: TGCGCCAGCAGCCAAGAAATTCCACAGGGCTACAATGAGCAGTTCTTC; CDR3 protein: CASSQEIPQGYNEQFF
CDR3 length: 13; V gene: TRBV6-5; D gene: -; J gene: TRBJ1-6; clone size: -; CDR3 DNA: TGTGCCAGCAGGGGGGGAGAAGGGTCACCCCTCCACTTT; CDR3 protein: CASRGGEGSPLHF
CDR3 length: 12; V gene: TRBV7-6; D gene: -; J gene: TRBJ2-7; clone size: few; CDR3 DNA: TGTGCCAGCAGCTTAGCGGGAGGCGAGCAGTACTTC; CDR3 protein: CASSLAGGEQYF
CDR3 length: 13; V gene: TRBV11-2; D gene: -; J gene: TRBJ1-4; clone size: few; CDR3 DNA: TGTGCCAGCAGCTTATCGAGTAATGAAAAACTGTTTTTT; CDR3 protein: CASSLSSNEKLFF
CDR3 length: 16; V gene: TRBV4-2; D gene: -; J gene: TRBJ1-3; clone size: -; CDR3 DNA: TGTGCCAGCAGCCAAGGGGCAGGGCGATCTGGAAACACCATATATTTT; CDR3 protein: CASSQGAGRSGNTIYF
CDR3 length: 14; V gene: TRBV5-1; D gene: TRBD2; J gene: TRBJ2-7; clone size: -; CDR3 DNA: TGCGCCAGCAGCTTGGACCCGGGGGGGCCCGAGCAGTACTTC; CDR3 protein: CASSLDPGGPEQYF